What follows are 17 T cell receptor beta chains derived from one specimen sequenced in a study of OX40 agonist ivuxolimab in advanced cancers. Sequenced by immunoSEQ multiplex PCR; TCRdb stores in-frame clones only, minus some. This table has 89,000 or so clones, about 89% appearing once. The input for sequencing was CD4+ or CD8+ T cells sorted from blood, taken in a trial of the OX40 agonist ivuxolimab. These receptors all stem from an adult with an advanced solid tumor such as melanoma, head and neck, liver or kidney cancer.

The chain carries TRBV12-5 and TRBJ1-5; a weak D match, TRBD1 (5 bases). This CDR3 is built from 13 residues. Germline CDR1 is LGHNT and CDR2 is FRNRAP. Trimming stripped 5 bases from V and 5 bases from J, with 10 bases between. The CDR3, as DNA: TGTGCTAGTGGTCTCGGGACCTATCAGCCCCAGCATTTT. Translation: CASGLGTYQPQHF.

The chain links TRBV7-6 to TRBJ1-1, with D tentatively TRBD1 (6 bases). The CDR3 runs to 16 residues. Germline lookup yields CDR1 SGHVS and CDR2 FNYEAQ. Trimming left V 1 base short and J 4 bases short, with 16 bases between. The CDR3: CASSLGGGTPVTEAFF. The CDR3 nucleotides are TGTGCCAGCAGCTTAGGGGGGGGGACACCGGTCACTGAAGCTTTCTTT.

The gene calls are TRBV6-5 and TRBJ1-5; D call uncertain. Germline CDR1 and CDR2: MNHEY and SVGAGI. CDR3 length equals 12 residues. With 6 bases removed from V and 9 bases from J, the gap between germline ends came to 12 bases. This CDR3 is CASSGVEGPQHF. Written as DNA, the CDR3 is TGTGCCAGCAGCGGGGTCGAAGGGCCCCAGCATTTT.

The gene calls are TRBV27 and TRBJ1-5; TRBD1 might be the D (6 bases). The germline gives CDR1 MNHEY, CDR2 SMNVEV (reference sequence). This CDR3 is 14 amino acids long. The V gene lost 3 bases and the J gene lost 5 bases, with 11 bases spanning the gap. The CDR3 loop is CASSLWGADQPQHF. The DNA for the CDR3 is TGTGCCAGCAGTTTGTGGGGGGCGGATCAGCCCCAGCATTTT.

The V gene is TRBV6-5, the J gene TRBJ2-3; D possibly corresponds to TRBD2 (6 bases). CDR3 length: 15 residues. V lost 4 bases and J lost 4, with 15 bases in between. The germline gives CDR1 MNHEY, CDR2 SVGAGI. CDR3 DNA: TGTGCCAGCAGTTTCTTAGCGGAGGAGGCAGATACGCAGTATTTT. This codes for CASSFLAEEADTQYF.

The chain has TRBV6-5 and TRBJ2-3; no clear D gene. The CDR3 is 14 amino acids. Germline V gene data show CDR1 as MNHEY and CDR2 as SVGAGI. The ends were cut back, 1 base at V and 2 bases at J, with 7 bases in the middle. The CDR3 reads CASSYYLDTDTQYF. CDR3 nucleotides: TGTGCCAGCAGTTACTACCTTGACACAGATACGCAGTATTTT.

V is TRBV28 and J is TRBJ2-1; 7 bases map to TRBD1. V shed 9 bases and J 5 bases; nucleotides not matched to a gene: 16. Germline V CDR1 and CDR2: MDHEN, SYDVKM. This CDR3 is built from 16 residues. In DNA form, the CDR3 reads TGTGCCAGTTCTCCGCTTGGAGCCGGGACAGACAATGAGCAGTTCTTC. Protein sequence: CASSPLGAGTDNEQFF. Full variable domain (remainder filled in from reference TRBV28 and TRBJ2-1): DVKVTQSSRYLVKRTGEKVFLECVQDMDHENMFWYRQDPGLGLRLIYFSYDVKMKEKGDIPEGYSVSREKKERFSLILESASTNQTSMYLCASSPLGAGTDNEQFFGPGTRLTVL.

This chain uses TRBV21-1 with TRBJ2-3; the table assigns TRBD2, which was not confirmed against the DNA. TRBV21-1 is a documented pseudogene. This CDR3 comprises 19 residues. The CDR3 loop is CASSKGGRREEGGTDTQYF. DNA for the CDR3: TGTGCCAGCAGCAAAGGGGGACGGCGGGAGGAAGGGGGCACAGATACGCAGTATTTT.

The rearrangement links TRBV4-3 to TRBJ1-1; 9 nucleotides align to TRBD1. Looked up from germline, CDR1 is LGHNA and CDR2 is YSLEER. With 6 bases clipped from V and 2 bases from J, the junction kept 7 bases outside the gene matches. The CDR3 runs to 15 residues. CDR3 region: CASRQYRGPNTEAFF. CDR3 DNA: TGCGCCAGCAGGCAATACAGGGGGCCAAACACTGAAGCTTTCTTT.

J is TRBJ2-1 and V is TRBV30; no definite D call. V was clipped by 4 bases and J by 5 bases, with 9 bases between them. CDR1 and CDR2 (germline): GTSNPN, SVGIG (reference sequence). The CDR3 loop spans 12 amino acids. For the CDR3, the DNA is TGTGCCTGGAATTGGTCGGACAATGAGCAGTTCTTC. This gives the protein CAWNWSDNEQFF.

The V call is TRBV30, the J call TRBJ1-5; 8 bases map to TRBD1. CDR3 length equals 15 residues. CDR1 is GTSNPN, CDR2 SVGIG, per germline (reference sequence). Trimming removed 2 bases from V and 6 bases from J; junction bases left unmatched: 9. The CDR3 protein is CAWSPGQDVGQPQHF. As DNA, the CDR3 is TGTGCCTGGAGTCCGGGACAGGACGTAGGTCAGCCCCAGCATTTT.

The rearrangement joins TRBV7-9 to TRBJ1-4, with 8 bases lining up with TRBD1. Germline CDR1 and CDR2: SEHNR and FQNEAQ (reference sequence). CDR3 size: 16 residues. V shed 5 bases, J shed 0 bases, and the junction held 5 bases outside the gene matches. CDR3 loop: CASSAGQGSTNEKLFF. The CDR3 DNA follows: TGTGCCAGCAGCGCAGGACAGGGATCAACTAATGAAAAACTGTTTTTT.

On this clone: Other DNA sequences in this specimen translate into the identical CDR3. The chain couples TRBV27 to TRBJ2-3; D gene unclear. The CDR3 sequence is 12 residues long. Trimming removed 6 bases at V and 0 bases at J, with 4 bases between. Germline V gives CDR1 MNHEY, CDR2 SMNVEV (reference sequence). CDR3 sequence: CASSPSTDTQYF. DNA for the CDR3: TGTGCCAGCAGCCCTAGCACAGATACGCAGTATTTT.

The V call is TRBV2, the J call TRBJ1-6; 12 nucleotides line up with TRBD1. Unmatched junction bases numbered 10, after V lost 8 bases and J lost 5 bases. The germline gives CDR1 SNHLY, CDR2 FYNNEI. This CDR3 spans 17 amino acids. The CDR3 sequence: CASRGDRGRQHNSPLHF. CDR3 nucleotides: TGTGCCAGCCGGGGGGACAGGGGGCGCCAACATAATTCACCCCTCCACTTT. Full variable domain (rest looked up from reference TRBV2 and TRBJ1-6): EPEVTQTPSHQVTQMGQEVILRCVPISNHLYFYWYRQILGQKVEFLVSFYNNEISEKSEIFDDQFSVERPDGSNFTLKIRSTKLEDSAMYFCASRGDRGRQHNSPLHFGNGTRLTVT.

The chain is built from TRBV5-8 and TRBJ1-6; 7 nucleotides agree with TRBD1. Germline values: CDR1 SGHTS, CDR2 YDEGEE. The CDR3 spans 15 residues. Losses at the gene ends were 3 bases for V and 6 bases for J; bases not matched to a gene: 6. CDR3 sequence: CASSSTGSLNSPLHF. The DNA of the CDR3 is TGTGCCAGCAGCTCGACAGGGTCGCTTAATTCACCCCTCCACTTT.

On this clone: This sample also contains other DNA sequences that code for the same CDR3. CDR3 coding DNA: TGTGCCAGCAGCGTAGATGGACAGGGAAACACTGAAGCTTTCTTT. It yields the protein CASSVDGQGNTEAFF. The rearrangement links TRBV9 to TRBJ1-1; 8 positions agree with TRBD1. The germline CDR1 and CDR2 sequences are SGDLS and YYNGEE. CDR3 size: 15 residues. Germline trimming cut 0 bases from V and 2 bases from J; bases unmatched to any gene: 3.

This sequence joins TRBV28 and TRBJ2-5; 11 bases are a match to TRBD2. The germline gives CDR1 MDHEN, CDR2 SYDVKM. J was trimmed by 4 bases and V by 1 base; bases with no gene match: 2. CDR3 length: 15 residues. CDR3 sequence: CASSLSLAGGETQYF. CDR3 sequence (DNA): TGTGCCAGCAGTTTATCCCTAGCGGGGGGAGAGACCCAGTACTTC.